These 26 T cell receptor beta chains were all obtained from the same sample, sequenced in a study of blood T cell repertoires in COVID-19. Assay used: immunoSEQ multiplex PCR; TCRdb lists only in-frame clones, some missing. The repertoire holds more than 250,000 clones, roughly nine tenths seen once, with about 5.7% in the top ten. Sequenced sample: PBMCs or T cells enriched from blood (not recorded which). The receptors originated from a woman aged 40 to 49 who had recovered from COVID-19.

CDR3 nucleotide sequence: TGTGCCTGGAGTGTAGGGGGCCTTAAGGAGCAGTTCTTC. Translating it yields CAWSVGGLKEQFF. The chain employs TRBV30 and TRBJ2-1; TRBD1 agrees at 7 bases. The trim removed 0 bases at V and 10 bases at J, leaving 6 bases unmatched. CDR3 length: 13 amino acids. CDR1 and CDR2 from the germline V gene are GTSNPN and SVGIG (reference sequence).

J is TRBJ2-7 and V is TRBV3-1 (or the pseudogene TRBV3-2), with D possibly TRBD2 on 7 matching bases. This CDR3 comprises 14 residues. Trimming shortened V by 5 bases and J by 4 bases, and 15 bases separated the two germline ends. Germline V gives CDR1 LGHDT, CDR2 YNNKEL (reference sequence). The CDR3 protein is CASSEGGRGYEQYF. DNA for the CDR3: TGTGCCAGCAGCGAGGGGGGGCGAGGATACGAGCAGTACTTC.

This clone was seen a single time. The V gene is TRBV4-2, the J gene TRBJ1-2, with 8 bases lining up with TRBD1. This CDR3 is 17 amino acids long. CDR1 is LGHNA and CDR2 is YNFKEQ in the germline V gene. The ends lost 0 bases at V and 7 bases at J; junction bases unmatched: 13. The CDR3, as DNA: TGTGCCAGCAGCCAAGATGAGGATAGGACAGGGCTTGGTGGCTACACCTTC. This gives the protein CASSQDEDRTGLGGYTF.

The J gene is TRBJ2-7, the V gene TRBV13; TRBD1 matches at 7 bases. Germline values: CDR1 PRHDT, CDR2 FYEKMQ (reference sequence). The length of the CDR3 is 15 residues. J gave up 3 bases and V 1 base, and 6 bases lay outside the gene matches. CDR3 sequence reads: CASSLVGQAYYEQYF. In DNA form, the CDR3 reads TGTGCCAGCAGCTTAGTAGGACAGGCGTACTACGAGCAGTACTTC.

The chain combines TRBV27 with TRBJ2-7, with 7 bases that match TRBD1. Trimming at V came to 6 bases and at J to 4 bases, leaving 12 bases not matched to a gene. The CDR3 is made up of 15 amino acids. The germline V gene encodes CDR1 MNHEY and CDR2 SMNVEV (reference sequence). CDR3 region: CASSPDRDWDYEQYF. The CDR3 region has the DNA TGTGCCAGCAGCCCCGACAGGGATTGGGATTACGAGCAGTACTTC.

CDR3 DNA: TGTGCCAGCAGTACCACAGGGGTTAACACTGAAGCTTTCTTT. Residues: CASSTTGVNTEAFF. This sequence joins TRBV6-5 and TRBJ1-1; the match to TRBD1 covers 7 bases. Germline V gene sequence: CDR1 MNHEY, CDR2 SVGAGI. With 5 bases clipped from V and 2 bases from J, the junction kept 5 bases outside the gene matches. The CDR3 has 14 amino acids.

This clone was detected only a few times. The gene calls are TRBV9 and TRBJ2-2; D remains ambiguous. The CDR3 covers 15 residues. The V end was cut by 0 bases, the J end by 2 bases, with 8 bases between. CDR1 and CDR2 from the germline V gene are SGDLS and YYNGEE. The CDR3 here is CASSVDGPNTGELFF. CDR3 coding DNA: TGTGCCAGCAGCGTAGATGGGCCCAACACCGGGGAGCTGTTTTTT.

This chain uses TRBV5-5 with TRBJ2-7, with TRBD2 matching over 9 bases. The CDR3 runs 16 residues. CDR1 and CDR2 (germline): SGHKS, YYEKEE (reference sequence). V was pared by 4 bases and J by 6 bases, with 14 bases of the junction left unmatched. The CDR3 sequence is CASSQSGTSSTSEQYF. CDR3 in DNA: TGTGCCAGCAGCCAATCCGGGACTAGCTCTACTTCCGAGCAGTACTTC.

The chain joins TRBV5-1 to TRBJ2-2; the D is unclear. The CDR3 consists of 14 residues. CDR1 is SGHRS, CDR2 YFSETQ, per germline. V was trimmed by 0 bases and J by 1 base, leaving 4 bases between them. This CDR3 is CASSLGQNTGELFF. In DNA form, the CDR3 reads TGCGCCAGCAGCTTGGGACAGAACACCGGGGAGCTGTTTTTT.

The gene calls are TRBV30 and TRBJ1-5, with D hard to call. V lost 2 bases and J 3 bases, leaving 8 bases between the germline ends. The CDR3 sequence is 13 residues long. Germline V lookup: CDR1 GTSNPN, CDR2 SVGIG (reference sequence). In DNA, the CDR3 is TGTGCCTGGAGTAAAATCAACAATCAGCCCCAGCATTTT. Protein product: CAWSKINNQPQHF.

The chain carries TRBV10-3 and TRBJ2-3, with 10 bases that match TRBD2. The CDR3 loop spans 15 amino acids. Germline lookup yields CDR1 ENHRY and CDR2 SYGVKD. J was trimmed by 4 bases and V by 3 bases; bases with no gene match: 4. CDR3 nucleotides: TGTGCCATCAGTGAAGGGACTAGCGTACCAGATACGCAGTATTTT. Its translation: CAISEGTSVPDTQYF.

This clone appeared once. The J gene is TRBJ1-4, the V gene TRBV3-1 (or the pseudogene TRBV3-2); D may be TRBD1 (5 bases). The CDR3 covers 15 residues. V was shortened by 0 bases and J by 8 bases, with 13 bases between the two germline ends. From germline, CDR1 is LGHDT and CDR2 YNNKEL (reference sequence). CDR3 region: CASSQDGGVREKLFF. The CDR3, as DNA: TGTGCCAGCAGCCAAGATGGGGGGGTCCGCGAAAAACTGTTTTTT.

The chain carries TRBV21-1 and TRBJ1-4. TRBV21-1 is labeled a pseudogene. The CDR3 runs to 13 residues. CDR3 loop: CASSGREPEKLFF. The DNA of the CDR3 is TGTGCCAGCAGCGGCCGGGAGCCTGAAAAACTGTTTTTT.

The chain employs TRBV25-1 and TRBJ1-1; a weak D match, TRBD1 (6 bases). CDR3 size: 15 residues. From germline, CDR1 is MGHDK and CDR2 SYGVNS. V lost 6 bases to trimming and J lost 5 bases, with 19 bases between them. This CDR3 is CASSTFGGGRTEAFF. DNA for the CDR3: TGTGCCAGCAGCACCTTTGGGGGGGGCCGTACTGAAGCTTTCTTT.

This sequence joins TRBV6-5 and TRBJ2-3, with 9 bases aligning to TRBD2. There are 16 residues in the CDR3. V was clipped by 0 bases and J by 1 base; unmatched bases: 2. CDR1 is MNHEY and CDR2 is SVGAGI in the germline V gene. The CDR3 sequence is CASSYSVAGGTDTQYF. In nucleotides, the CDR3 is TGTGCCAGCAGTTACTCGGTAGCGGGGGGCACAGATACGCAGTATTTT.

CDR3 loop: CASTSAGGYNTGELFF. The CDR3 DNA is TGTGCCAGCACCTCAGCGGGAGGGTACAACACCGGGGAGCTGTTTTTT. The chain combines TRBV28 with TRBJ2-2; 10 positions match TRBD2. CDR3 length: 16 residues. Looked up from germline, CDR1 is MDHEN and CDR2 is SYDVKM. J was trimmed by 2 bases and V by 7 bases; bases with no gene match: 7.

The V and J genes are TRBV7-2 and TRBJ2-5; TRBD2 aligns across 7 bases. After removal of 2 bases from V and 4 bases from J, the junction contained 10 bases not matched to a gene. CDR3 length: 16 residues. In germline, CDR1 is SGHTA, CDR2 FQGNSA. In DNA, the CDR3 is TGTGCCAGCAGCTTATCGGGCGGGGCGGGAGTAGAGACCCAGTACTTC. Its translation is CASSLSGGAGVETQYF. The variable domain in full, with the rest retrieved from reference TRBV7-2 and TRBJ2-5, is GAGVSQSPSNKVTEKGKDVELRCDPISGHTALYWYRQSLGQGLEFLIYFQGNSAPDKSGLPSDRFSAERTGGSVSTLTIQRTQQEDSAVYLCASSLSGGAGVETQYFGPGTRLLVL.

The chain couples TRBV28 to TRBJ1-6; weak D call: TRBD1 (6 bases). Germline CDR1 and CDR2: MDHEN and SYDVKM. V lost 4 bases and J 9 bases, leaving 16 bases between the germline ends. CDR3 length: 15 amino acids. The CDR3 DNA sequence: TGTGCCAGCAGTTCCCCCAGGGGTATCGGTTCACCCCTCCACTTT. It specifies CASSSPRGIGSPLHF.

The chain recombines TRBV11-3 with TRBJ2-1, with 8 bases lining up with TRBD2. V lost 3 bases, J lost 5 bases, and 6 bases stayed unmatched. Germline lookup yields CDR1 SGHNT and CDR2 YENEEA. This CDR3 is 15 amino acids long. The CDR3 sequence is CASSFGLAGHNEQFF. The CDR3 DNA follows: TGTGCCAGCAGCTTTGGGCTAGCGGGCCACAATGAGCAGTTCTTC. The full variable domain, in which reference TRBV11-3 and TRBJ2-1 provide the parts outside the CDR3, is EAGVVQSPRYKIIEKKQPVAFWCNPISGHNTLYWYLQNLGQGPELLIRYENEEAVDDSQLPKDRFSAERLKGVDSTLKIQPAELGDSAVYLCASSFGLAGHNEQFFGPGTRLTVL.

In the case of this clone: The sample holds other DNA sequences that translate to the same CDR3. The chain employs TRBV7-2 and TRBJ1-2, with 8 bases aligning to TRBD1. Losses at the gene ends were 5 bases for V and 2 bases for J; bases not matched to a gene: 4. Germline lookup yields CDR1 SGHTA and CDR2 FQGNSA. CDR3 length: 14 amino acids. The CDR3 bases are TGTGCCAGCAGCCCGGACAGGGCCAACTATGGCTACACCTTC. Translated: CASSPDRANYGYTF.

In nucleotides, the CDR3 is TGTGCCAGTAGTGAGTCGGGAATAAGCACAGATACGCAGTATTTT. Its translation: CASSESGISTDTQYF. This chain joins TRBV19 and TRBJ2-3, with a tentative D call TRBD2 (5 bases). V dropped 5 bases and J dropped 0 bases, with 12 bases sitting between them. The CDR3 is 15 residues long. Per the germline V gene, CDR1 is LNHDA and CDR2 is SQIVND (reference sequence).

In its sample, this clone was seen a few times. This chain joins TRBV4-2 and TRBJ2-7; 13 bases align to TRBD2. CDR3 length: 16 residues. Germline loops: CDR1 LGHNA, CDR2 YNFKEQ. The V segment lost 0 bases and the J segment 5 bases; nucleotides outside the gene matches: 4. The CDR3 coding sequence is TGTGCCAGCAGCCAAGAGGAGGGGACTAGCGGGAACGAGCAGTACTTC. Translation: CASSQEEGTSGNEQYF.

V usage is TRBV2 and J usage is TRBJ2-3; 7 bases are shared with TRBD2. This CDR3 comprises 13 residues. Germline lookup yields CDR1 SNHLY and CDR2 FYNNEI. The V and J ends lost 7 bases and 2 bases, in that order; junction bases with no gene match: 3. The CDR3 spells CASMGTITDTQYF. The CDR3 bases are TGTGCCAGCATGGGGACTATCACAGATACGCAGTATTTT.

This chain connects TRBV28 to TRBJ2-7; TRBD1 might be the D (5 bases). Germline CDR1 MDHEN, CDR2 SYDVKM. This CDR3 comprises 14 residues. The V end was cut by 2 bases, the J end by 2 bases, with 10 bases between. CDR3: CASSLTQEPYEQYF. The DNA for the CDR3 is TGTGCCAGCAGTTTAACACAGGAACCCTACGAGCAGTACTTC. The full variable domain, with the rest looked up from reference TRBV28 and TRBJ2-7, is DVKVTQSSRYLVKRTGEKVFLECVQDMDHENMFWYRQDPGLGLRLIYFSYDVKMKEKGDIPEGYSVSREKKERFSLILESASTNQTSMYLCASSLTQEPYEQYFGPGTRLTVT.

CDR3 protein: CASSSKGLDQETQYF. DNA for the CDR3: TGCGCCAGCAGCTCGAAGGGACTAGACCAAGAGACCCAGTACTTC. The genes are TRBV5-1 and TRBJ2-5; 8 bases align to TRBD2. The CDR3 runs 15 residues. J lost 0 bases, V lost 3 bases, and 4 bases had no gene match. Germline CDR1 is SGHRS and CDR2 is YFSETQ. Full variable domain (rest looked up from reference TRBV5-1 and TRBJ2-5): KAGVTQTPRYLIKTRGQQVTLSCSPISGHRSVSWYQQTPGQGLQFLFEYFSETQRNKGNFPGRFSGRQFSNSRSEMNVSTLELGDSALYLCASSSKGLDQETQYFGPGTRLLVL.

As regards this clone: This may arise from a read error, as a much more abundant clone is one base away. The chain combines TRBV21-1 with TRBJ2-3; TRBD2, the D gene given by the table, was not confirmed from the DNA. TRBV21-1 is annotated as a pseudogene. The CDR3 has 15 residues. The CDR3 here is CASSGTSGSTDTQYF. CDR3 nucleotide sequence: TGTGCCAGCAGCGGGACTAGCGGGAGCACAGATACGCAGTATTTT.